This TCR beta chain was recorded in a study of PD-1 blockade in classical Hodgkin lymphoma. Findings and caveats of the study: Significantly greater TCR diversity emerged by C4D1 in CD4+ cells but not CD8+ cells. Newly diagnosed patients reportedly trailed healthy donors in baseline TCR diversity.

Produced via immunoSEQ multiplex PCR; TCRdb's table is partial and in-frame only. This table holds almost 95,000 clones, 83% found once. This clone was seen a handful of times. Its specificity is not known. Germline lookup yields CDR1 SGHDT and CDR2 YYEEEE. V dropped 2 bases and J dropped 0 bases, with 13 bases sitting between them. This CDR3 spans 16 amino acids. The time point was: cycle 4 day 1 (C4D1), after 6 weeks of nivolumab. Relapses following autologous stem cell transplantation were seen in all patients, with brentuximab vedotin exposure varying. The clonotype originates from a human donor with classical Hodgkin lymphoma. The rearrangement joins TRBV5-6 to TRBJ2-3; D ambiguous. This material consisted of peripheral blood mononuclear cells (PBMCs), taken before the fourth cycle of nivolumab. The CDR3 reads CASSFQSLVSTDTQYF. The CDR3 DNA reads as TGTGCCAGCAGCTTCCAGAGTTTAGTTAGCACAGATACGCAGTATTTT.